This T cell receptor (beta chain) comes out of a study of cytomegalovirus exposure and HLA in healthy donors (dated by TCRdb to about 2017). Some background on the complete study: In an earlier analysis of around 540 of the donors, around 290 Gb of sequence data and roughly 100 million unique TCR beta sequences from roughly 180 million T cells were reported. About 280 gigabases of sequencing data and approximately 91 million unique TCR sequences made up an early release that covered several hundred HLA-typed donors. Of the roughly 400 genotyped donors, approximately 80% fell in the genetic ancestry cluster associated with self-reported Caucasian donors. The study was designed to test whether signatures of past pathogen exposure could be identified by cataloging public T cell receptors. The study profiled the T cell repertoires of under 850 subjects by immunosequencing and related them to cytomegalovirus serostatus. Besides the first cohort of 500 to 700 subjects, a separate validation cohort made up of 120 different subjects was used. The study combined high-throughput TCR immunosequencing, statistical association of individual TCRs with disease status, and machine learning to predict cytomegalovirus infection status. A later analysis re-examined previously published TCR beta repertoires from around 670 donors and added high-resolution HLA genotyping to investigate patterns of TCR occurrence. Rather than using new phenotypic data, the later analysis identified candidate immune exposures from TCR beta sequences and from how often those sequences occurred across donors. An earlier analysis of some 500 of the donors used high-throughput TCR beta sequencing to judge whether each TCR beta V gene segment behaved as functional or pseudogenic. Donor age, sex, ethnicity and CMV serostatus were compiled alongside the repertoire data. In a later genetic analysis, genome-wide SNP genotypes for about 55% of the 666 donors were used, and that subset was treated as a discovery cohort. All discovery cohort repertoires had been generated using a single sequencing platform. HLA typing covered class I and class II loci at four-digit resolution. The number of typed donors differed by locus: roughly 629-640 for A, B, C, DRB1 and DQB1; 522 for DQA1; about 600 for DPA1; and about 450 for DPB1. A few DR-DQ haplotypes were treated as single units for association and clustering because of strong linkage in the cohort. Among some 410 genotyped donors of the cohort, an average of approximately 240,000 unique TCR beta nucleotide sequences were sequenced per donor, about a sixth of them non-productive.

Preparation of the library involved the immunoSEQ multiplex PCR assay. The multiplex PCR relied on a mix of 60 forward primers for TCR Vbeta segments and 13 reverse primers for TCR Jbeta segments. The CDR3 region of rearranged TCR beta genes was amplified from genomic DNA by a multiplex PCR assay. Amplified TCR beta libraries were sequenced as 87-base-pair reads on the Illumina HiSeq System. Per the authors' processing: In a later analysis, tens of millions of unique TCR beta chains were counted across the approximately 640 repertoires, and approximately 9.9 million of these chains were shared by at least two donors. To remove PCR and sequencing errors, raw reads were error-corrected and collapsed into unique sequences using a nearest-neighbor algorithm that merged closely related sequences. To assign V, D and J gene segments, CDR3 sequences were aligned to IMGT reference sequences. For a sequence to be retained, at least a six-nucleotide match to both a V gene segment and a J gene segment was required. A rearrangement was called productive if the CDR3 had no stop codons and remained in frame with V and J, and every other rearrangement was called non-productive. CDR3 was defined by IMGT convention, running from the second conserved V-encoded cysteine to the conserved J-encoded phenylalanine. The earlier analysis of 500 to 600 of the donors excluded sequences that lacked an unambiguous match to a single V gene segment. In an earlier analysis of about 590 of the donors, a V segment was called functional when productive rearrangements were above 56.7%, and segregating when the standard deviation between donors exceeded 5%. To diagnose cytomegalovirus status from the catalog of TCR beta chain sequences, a statistical classification framework was built. V and J gene assignment, in a later analysis, came from comparing TCR nucleotide sequences with IMGT/GENE-DB human TR gene sequences. A later analysis assigned CDR3 sequences and most-parsimonious VDJ recombination scenarios with the TCRdist pipeline. In a later analysis, every TCR beta chain was defined by the combination of its CDR3 amino acid sequence and its V-gene family, and reads without a unique V-gene family were dropped. As a way to deal with suspected cross-contamination and a sequencing artifact, a later analysis dropped 450 to 600 nucleotide sequences that were highly shared and had low generation probability. In a later analysis, a clonal expansion index for each public chain was calculated from normalized within-repertoire ranks of inferred template counts. A later analysis computed generation probabilities with a VDJ recombination model fitted to out-of-frame rearrangements, and checked the results against IGoR. A later analysis scored TCR-TCR, TCR-HLA and TCR-CMV co-occurrence with hypergeometric tests, applying a repertoire-size bias correction to TCR pairs. To estimate false discovery rates, a later analysis permuted the HLA or CMV assignments 20 times. In a later analysis, co-occurring TCRs were grouped with DBSCAN, and TCRdist sequence similarity was added when clustering was performed within HLA-allele-positive subsets. Repertoires with fewer than 30,000 or more than 120,000 public chains, plus five repertoires with anomalous nucleotide sharing, were excluded from co-occurrence clustering. As stored in TCRdb, this immuneACCESS dataset retains in-frame rearrangements with V and J assigned. A fraction of the clones does not appear; measured against another copy, unresolved V genes explain less than half of the discrepancy, and the remainder lacks a known reason. The V and J calls and clone size were taken over from that table, and D and trimming were inferred from the DNA. The table of this sample itemizes about 170,000 clones. 0.79% of the sample is in the top ten clones.

The cohort comprised more than 550 healthy bone marrow donors. All cohort members were sampled while nominally healthy, although unrecorded immune exposures were likely present. The donor tested CMV seropositive, placing the donor among the 290 or so seropositive members of the cohort. A peripheral blood sample was collected from each donor, and TCR beta sequencing was performed on peripheral blood mononuclear cells. The Qiagen DNeasy Blood Extraction Kit was used to extract genomic DNA from the blood cell samples. The full study reports these points: In a later analysis, more than 15,000 TCR beta sequences were associated with specific HLA alleles at a false discovery rate of 0.05. In a later analysis, HLA-associated TCR beta chains showed more clonal expansion and lower generation probabilities than non-associated chains that were equally common. When HLA alleles, especially DR and DQ, strongly co-occurred, attributing TCR associations to individual alleles was difficult. Cytomegalovirus status was reported to be diagnosed by the classifier with high specificity and sensitivity in both the original and validation cohorts. Broadly in line with IMGT annotations, most TCR beta V segments showed up in productive rearrangements about 87% or about 30% of the time in an earlier analysis of around 600 of the donors. The study gave a list of over 150 TCR beta chains associated with cytomegalovirus. HLA typing was unavailable for some donors at each locus, so association tests used only the typed subset. Compared with the approximately 670-donor mean, donors in an Asian-associated ancestry cluster had fewer N-insertions in productive TCRs, according to a later genetic analysis. An association between a missense DCLRE1C variant and V-gene and J-gene trimming of TCR beta chains was found in a later genetic analysis and replicated in an independent cohort. Three of the identified cytomegalovirus-associated TCR beta chains were confirmed in vitro to be specific for cytomegalovirus antigens. Correlated functional status among segregating V segments might be attributable to linkage disequilibrium, but an unknown experimental factor could not be ruled out. Some 16 rarely observed V segments, including chromosome 9 orphons, were excluded from the earlier analysis of several hundred of the donors because counts were too low. In a later analysis, several top co-occurrence clusters were reported to appear linked to parvovirus B19, influenza, CMV and Epstein-Barr virus. The authors suggested that the approach could potentially be extended to other disease states and immunological phenotypes. Most CMV-associated TCR beta chains appeared to be HLA-restricted in a later analysis, and the HLA associations seemed to be driven largely by CMV exposure. The 87-base-pair reads could not distinguish some IMGT-functional V segments, including TRBV6-2 and TRBV6-3, so those segments were excluded. Immune exposure information for the cohort was limited to CMV serostatus. In this cohort, only TCR beta chains were sequenced, and detectable features were limited by the absence of alpha or paired-chain data. A cluster of highly shared sequence variants was judged likely to be a technical artifact of the sequencing pipeline. A further reported finding was that TCR beta sequences accurately predicted the HLA-A and HLA-B alleles for most subjects in the first cohort. Presence/absence analyses assumed roughly uniform sequencing depth across donors, an assumption that may not hold. Most TCR sequences were seen in very few donors, while some public TCRs were found in many individuals. According to a later analysis, TCR association rates differed among HLA loci, with DRB1 alleles showing the most associated TCRs and HLA-C alleles showing the fewest.

As to this clone: It has no known antigen specificity.

CDR1 and CDR2 (SGHTA, FQGTGA) derive from the germline V gene. From the cysteine through the phenylalanine, the CDR3 covers 15 amino acids. Kept here is only the CDR3 DNA, which spans 45 bases and is read in frame from base 1. Unmatched junction bases come to 9, with V trimmed by 4 bases and J by 7 bases. The receptor comes from a woman between 18 and 30 years old in good health and CMV-seropositive. The chain employs TRBV7-3 and TRBJ1-1; 10 central bases correspond to TRBD1. The sequencing sample was made of PBMCs. The sequence in DNA is TGTGCCAGCAGCTGGAGCCGGGACAGGGGCGGTGAAGCTTTCTTT. Its protein product is CASSWSRDRGGEAFF.